A single sample is the source of the 12 T cell receptor beta chains below, sequenced in a study of cytomegalovirus exposure and HLA in healthy donors. It was with 60 Vbeta and 13 Jbeta primers that the PCR ran. The assay was immunoSEQ multiplex PCR, and TCRdb's table has in-frame clones only and misses some. The sample holds roughly 42,000 clones. The sample taken for sequencing was PBMCs. The receptors come from a young man in good health and CMV-seronegative.

The genes are TRBV5-1 and TRBJ1-6; maybe TRBD1 (6 bases). CDR1 is SGHRS, CDR2 YFSETQ, per germline. The CDR3 runs 17 residues. Trimming pared 0 bases from V and 4 bases from J, leaving 14 bases between. CDR3 sequence: CASSLDRGAGYNSPLHF. DNA for the CDR3: TGCGCCAGCAGCTTGGATCGGGGGGCCGGGTATAATTCACCCCTCCACTTT.

The CDR3 coding sequence is TGCGCCAGCAGCTTGGCGGCAGGGGGCTTCTACGAGCAGTACTTC. This translates into CASSLAAGGFYEQYF. The chain joins TRBV5-1 to TRBJ2-7; 8 nucleotides line up with TRBD1. With V trimmed by 0 bases and J by 3 bases, 5 bases remained unmatched. The CDR3 is 15 amino acids. CDR1 SGHRS and CDR2 YFSETQ come from the germline V gene.

In nucleotides, the CDR3 is TGTGCCAGCAGCCCCCGACTGGGGGACTATAGCTCCTACGAGCAGTACTTC. Translation: CASSPRLGDYSSYEQYF. The V gene is TRBV4-2, the J gene TRBJ2-7, with 7 bases that match TRBD2. With V trimmed by 4 bases and J by 0 bases, 12 bases remained unmatched. The length of the CDR3 is 17 residues. CDR1 LGHNA and CDR2 YNFKEQ come from the germline V gene.

This chain connects TRBV7-9 to TRBJ2-5; TRBD2 matches 7 bases. Germline CDR1 and CDR2: SEHNR and FQNEAQ (reference sequence). The CDR3 loop spans 13 amino acids. V dropped 5 bases and J dropped 4; count of bases not matched to a gene: 4. The CDR3 DNA sequence: TGTGCCAGCAGCACCGCGGGGGTAGAGACCCAGTACTTC. Encoded protein: CASSTAGVETQYF. The complete variable domain, with remaining parts taken from reference TRBV7-9 and TRBJ2-5, reads DTGVSQNPRHKITKRGQNVTFRCDPISEHNRLYWYRQTLGQGPEFLTYFQNEAQLEKSRLLSDRFSAERPKGSFSTLEIQRTEQGDSAMYLCASSTAGVETQYFGPGTRLLVL.

The chain links TRBV10-3 to TRBJ2-7, with TRBD2 identical over 11 bases. V was pared by 10 bases and J by 3 bases, with 14 bases of the junction left unmatched. This CDR3 is built from 16 residues. CDR1 is ENHRY and CDR2 is SYGVKD in the germline V gene. CDR3 DNA sequence: TGTGCCAGCAGATTCCCCCTAGCGGGAGGCATCTACGAGCAGTACTTC. It is translated as CASRFPLAGGIYEQYF.

The chain is built from TRBV11-2 and TRBJ1-1; the D is unclear. V dropped 3 bases and J dropped 7 bases, with 6 bases sitting between them. Per the germline V gene, CDR1 is SGHAT and CDR2 is FQNNGV. The CDR3 sequence is 11 residues long. The CDR3 region is CASSFGIEAFF. CDR3 nucleotides: TGTGCCAGCAGCTTCGGGATTGAAGCTTTCTTT.

The chain links TRBV7-8 to TRBJ2-5; 9 bases map to TRBD2. The CDR3 has 17 residues. The germline CDR1 and CDR2 sequences are SGHVS and FQNEAQ. J gave up 1 base and V 7 bases, and 13 bases lay outside the gene matches. The CDR3 protein is CASTPLLAGGLQETQYF. The CDR3 nucleotides read TGTGCCAGCACCCCCCTCCTGGCGGGAGGGCTCCAAGAGACCCAGTACTTC.

V gene TRBV29-1 combines with J gene TRBJ1-4; TRBD1 matches at 7 bases. There are 14 residues in the CDR3. V shed 4 bases and J 8 bases; nucleotides not matched to a gene: 10. The V gene's germline CDR1 is SQVTM and CDR2 ANQGSEA. CDR3 residues: CSVGTTGIREKLFF. As DNA, the CDR3 is TGCAGCGTTGGAACGACAGGGATACGCGAAAAACTGTTTTTT. The full variable domain, with the rest looked up from reference TRBV29-1 and TRBJ1-4, is SAVISQKPSRDICQRGTSLTIQCQVDSQVTMMFWYRQQPGQSLTLIATANQGSEATYESGFVIDKFPISRPNLTFSTLTVSNMSPEDSSIYLCSVGTTGIREKLFFGSGTQLSVL.

The chain recombines TRBV18 with TRBJ2-7; a weak D match, TRBD1 (5 bases). CDR3 length: 15 residues. The V gene lost 6 bases and the J gene lost 6 bases, with 21 bases spanning the gap. Germline-derived CDR1 and CDR2 are KGHSH and LQKENI. CDR3 nucleotide sequence: TGTGCCAGCTCCCTTTCGCCAGGGTCTTCGTCCGAGCAGTACTTC. Its protein product is CASSLSPGSSSEQYF.

The chain employs TRBV10-2 and TRBJ2-1; 8 bases line up with TRBD1. V lost 8 bases to trimming and J lost 7 bases; unmatched junction nucleotides: 7. Germline V gene data show CDR1 as WSHSY and CDR2 as SAAADI. The CDR3 has 13 amino acids. CDR3 loop: CASLLTGDNEQFF. The CDR3 region has the DNA TGCGCCAGCCTATTGACAGGGGATAATGAGCAGTTCTTC.

The chain links TRBV2 to TRBJ2-5, with a tentative D call TRBD2 (7 bases). This CDR3 comprises 15 residues. Germline CDR1 SNHLY, CDR2 FYNNEI. Between the trimmed V and J ends, which lost 5 bases and 5 bases, there was a span of 18 bases. The CDR3 region has the DNA TGTGCCAGCAGTCGATCCTGGGGGGGCCGGGAGACCCAGTACTTC. Translating it yields CASSRSWGGRETQYF.

The rearrangement links TRBV29-1 to TRBJ2-2; D remains ambiguous. V gave up 7 bases and J gave up 2 bases, with 14 bases separating them. Germline assignment: CDR1 SQVTM and CDR2 ANQGSEA. The CDR3 loop spans 14 amino acids. The CDR3 sequence is CSATLLTNTGELFF. The CDR3 bases are TGCAGCGCTACCCTCTTAACCAACACCGGGGAGCTGTTTTTT.